The 8 T cell receptor beta chains below all came from one sample that was sequenced in a study of CXCR3-negative and CXCR3-positive naive CD8 T cells. Overall study results and limits: Naive CXCR3-positive cells had TRB CDR3s more hydrophobic than those of CXCR3-negative naive cells.

The method, 5' RACE with UMI labels, was used to prepare the TRB cDNA libraries. TCRdb re-called the 5' RACE reads, yielding one record per CDR3 amino acid sequence without DNA. The repertoire table contains 85,000 to 90,000 distinct CDR3 sequences. Their antigens are not known. Sample: naive CXCR3+ CD8+ T cells from blood. Stated subset: CD45RO-CCR7+CD27+CD95- naive CD8+ T cells expressing CXCR3 (TNR3+). The receptors stem from a human donor in good health. Some clones in this sample may be carry-over from other donors' samples.

The genes are TRBV12-1 and TRBJ1-5; TCRdb indicates TRBD1, and absent DNA this call remains unverified. TRBV12-1 is designated a pseudogene. The CDR3 covers 13 residues. The CDR3 sequence is CASSRRGGQPQHF.

J is TRBJ2-1 and V is TRBV20-1. The CDR3 covers 14 residues. The V gene's germline CDR1 is DFQATT and CDR2 SNEGSKA (reference sequence). The CDR3 reads CSARQREIYNEQFF.

V gene TRBV29-1 combines with J gene TRBJ2-1; the D call from TCRdb, TRBD2, cannot be confirmed without DNA. The germline V gene encodes CDR1 SQVTM and CDR2 ANQGSEA. The CDR3 is 15 amino acids. CDR3 protein: CSVALGASGGHEQFF.

The rearrangement joins TRBV7-2 to TRBJ2-3; there is no DNA to check the TCRdb D call of TRBD2. This CDR3 region has 17 residues. Germline lookup yields CDR1 SGHTA and CDR2 FQGNSA. The chain's CDR3 is CASSWTSGSTSTDTQYF. Supplemented by reference TRBV7-2 and TRBJ2-3, the full variable domain reads GAGVSQSPSNKVTEKGKDVELRCDPISGHTALYWYRQSLGQGLEFLIYFQGNSAPDKSGLPSDRFSAERTGGSVSTLTIQRTQQEDSAVYLCASSWTSGSTSTDTQYFGPGTRLTVL.

V gene TRBV6-4 combines with J gene TRBJ2-1. The CDR3 spans 16 residues. The germline gives CDR1 MRHNA, CDR2 SNTAGT. The CDR3: CASSDSWESSYNEQFF.

CDR3 in amino acids: CSVDGLAGVDEQFF. The gene calls are TRBV29-1 and TRBJ2-1; TCRdb outputs TRBD2, but without DNA this stays unchecked. Per germline, CDR1 SQVTM and CDR2 ANQGSEA. The CDR3 runs 14 residues.

The CDR3 spells CASSTHRVAQPQHF. The chain links TRBV12-3 or TRBV12-4 to TRBJ1-5; TCRdb designates TRBD1, a call that cannot be tested without DNA. The CDR3 runs to 14 residues.

V usage is TRBV14 and J usage is TRBJ2-3. This CDR3 contains 14 residues. Germline V gene sequence: CDR1 SGHDN, CDR2 FVKESK. Here the CDR3 reads CASSRWSSTDTQYF. Using reference TRBV14 and TRBJ2-3 for the parts outside the CDR3, the full variable domain is EAGVTQFPSHSVIEKGQTVTLRCDPISGHDNLYWYRRVMGKEIKFLLHFVKESKQDESGMPNNRFLAERTGGTYSTLKVQPAELEDSGVYFCASSRWSSTDTQYFGPGTRLTVL.